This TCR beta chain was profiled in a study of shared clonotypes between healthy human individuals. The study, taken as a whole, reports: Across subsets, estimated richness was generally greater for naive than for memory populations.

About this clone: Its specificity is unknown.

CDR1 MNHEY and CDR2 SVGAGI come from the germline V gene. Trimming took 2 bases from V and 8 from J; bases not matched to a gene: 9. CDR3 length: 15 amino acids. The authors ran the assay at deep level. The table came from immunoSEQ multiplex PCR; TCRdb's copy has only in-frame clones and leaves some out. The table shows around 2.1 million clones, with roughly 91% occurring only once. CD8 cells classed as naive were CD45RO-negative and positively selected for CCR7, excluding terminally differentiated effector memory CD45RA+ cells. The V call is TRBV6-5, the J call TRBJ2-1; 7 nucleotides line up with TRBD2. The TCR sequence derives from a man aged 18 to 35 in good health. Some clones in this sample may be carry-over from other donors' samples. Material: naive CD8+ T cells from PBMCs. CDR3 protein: CASSYAGRPLDEQFF. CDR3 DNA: TGTGCCAGCAGTTACGCCGGGAGGCCCTTGGATGAGCAGTTCTTC.